These 17 T cell receptor beta chains originate from one sample sequenced in a study of T cell repertoires in cytomegalovirus infection. In TCRdb, the reads were re-called with MiXCR into one record per CDR3 protein. Counted here are about 100,000 distinct CDR3 sequences, approximately 45% occurring once; the ten biggest clones make up just under 75%. Which antigens these TCRs recognize remains unknown. The starting material was CD8+ T cells from cultured PBMCs, obtained from culture after CMV antigen stimulation. The receptors stem from a human donor in good health (CMV status not recorded). Some clones in this sample may be carry-over from other donors' samples.

This clonotype has more than one count but fewer than ten. The chain is built from TRBV7-9 and TRBJ2-1; the match to TRBD2 covers 8 bases. Germline V gene data show CDR1 as SEHNR and CDR2 as FQNEAQ (reference sequence). V trimming: 5 bases; J trimming: 6 bases; junction bases outside the gene matches: 6. This CDR3 spans 14 amino acids. CDR3: CASSPSGLGNEQFF. In DNA, the CDR3 is TGTGCCAGCAGCCCTAGCGGGTTGGGCAATGAGCAGTTCTTC.

The J gene is TRBJ2-1, the V gene TRBV28; TRBD2 matches 9 bases. The CDR3 runs to 15 residues. Germline V gives CDR1 MDHEN, CDR2 SYDVKM. After removal of 4 bases from V and 4 bases from J, the junction contained 5 bases not matched to a gene. For the CDR3, the DNA is TGTGCCAGCAGTTCAGCGGGGGGCCTTTACAATGAGCAGTTCTTC. It is translated as CASSSAGGLYNEQFF.

The sample holds one count of this clonotype. The chain is built from TRBV5-1 and TRBJ2-2; perhaps TRBD2 as D (6 bases). The CDR3 is made up of 14 amino acids. Germline CDR1 and CDR2: SGHRS and YFSETQ. The V and J ends lost 0 bases and 7 bases respectively, with 10 bases between them. CDR3: CASSLEEGRGELFF. DNA for the CDR3: TGCGCCAGCAGCTTGGAGGAGGGGCGCGGGGAGCTGTTTTTT. Using reference TRBV5-1 and TRBJ2-2 for the parts outside the CDR3, the full variable domain is KAGVTQTPRYLIKTRGQQVTLSCSPISGHRSVSWYQQTPGQGLQFLFEYFSETQRNKGNFPGRFSGRQFSNSRSEMNVSTLELGDSALYLCASSLEEGRGELFFGEGSRLTVL.

The rearrangement uses TRBV19 and TRBJ2-6; D gene unclear. CDR1 and CDR2 (germline): LNHDA, SQIVND (reference sequence). The length of the CDR3 is 16 residues. Trimming took 3 bases from V and 0 from J, leaving 9 bases between them. The CDR3 nucleotides read TGTGCCAGTAGTATGGGCCCGTTCTCTGGGGCCAACGTCCTGACTTTC. Amino acids: CASSMGPFSGANVLTF.

The chain recombines TRBV7-9 with TRBJ2-1; 11 bases line up with TRBD2. The CDR3 sequence is 14 residues long. Germline V gives CDR1 SEHNR, CDR2 FQNEAQ (reference sequence). J lost 8 bases, V lost 5 bases, and 5 bases had no gene match. The CDR3 loop reads CASSLIAGGYEQFF. The CDR3 DNA reads TGTGCCAGCAGCCTTATAGCGGGGGGGTATGAGCAGTTCTTC.

There are many counts of this clonotype. This sequence joins TRBV27 and TRBJ1-6, with D unclear. Germline V CDR1 and CDR2: MNHEY, SMNVEV (reference sequence). V was pared by 6 bases and J by 5 bases, with 14 bases between. The CDR3 totals 15 residues. CDR3 amino acids: CASSREGFDNSPLHF. CDR3 bases: TGTGCCAGCAGCCGGGAGGGATTTGATAATTCACCCCTCCACTTT.

The chain carries TRBV5-4 and TRBJ2-1; the D call may be TRBD1 or TRBD2 (6 bases each). The germline V and J ends were trimmed by 0 bases and 7 bases, with 17 bases remaining between them. Germline values: CDR1 SGHNT, CDR2 YYREEE (reference sequence). The CDR3 is 16 residues long. CDR3 DNA: TGTGCCAGCAGCTTGGATCCCGGGGGCGCTAGAAATGAGCAGTTCTTC. Translation: CASSLDPGGARNEQFF.

This clonotype was recorded a few times. This chain links TRBV10-3 with TRBJ1-2, with a tentative D call TRBD1 (5 bases). Trimming removed 7 bases at V and 3 bases at J, with 15 bases between. CDR3 length: 14 amino acids. CDR1 and CDR2 from the germline V gene are ENHRY and SYGVKD. CDR3 DNA sequence: TGTGCCATCATGCAGGCAGGGAAGGACTATGGCTACACCTTC. Its translation is CAIMQAGKDYGYTF.

The genes are TRBV19 and TRBJ2-7; D is unresolved. CDR3 size: 13 residues. From germline, CDR1 is LNHDA and CDR2 SQIVND (reference sequence). V lost 8 bases and J lost 0, with 11 bases in between. The CDR3 spells CASSDLISYEQYF. CDR3 sequence (DNA): TGTGCCAGTTCCGACTTGATCTCCTACGAGCAGTACTTC.

This clonotype appeared a few times. The CDR3 DNA reads TGTGCCAGCAGTCCCCCGGGAGCAGGGGTCAATGAGCAGTTCTTC. It codes for CASSPPGAGVNEQFF. The chain has TRBV2 and TRBJ2-1; D tentatively fits TRBD1 or TRBD2 (6 bases each). Trimming removed 5 bases at V and 6 bases at J, with 17 bases between. The CDR3 totals 15 residues. Per the germline V gene, CDR1 is SNHLY and CDR2 is FYNNEI.

The chain couples TRBV4-1 to TRBJ1-1; 8 nucleotides line up with TRBD1. The V and J ends lost 5 bases and 1 base, in that order; junction bases with no gene match: 9. Germline lookup yields CDR1 MGHRA and CDR2 YSYEKL. The CDR3 contains 16 residues. Written as DNA, the CDR3 is TGCGCCAGCAGCTCTCGATTCGACAGGGGGAACACTGAAGCTTTCTTT. This translates into CASSSRFDRGNTEAFF.

The chain has TRBV6-1 and TRBJ2-1; D possibly uses TRBD1 or TRBD2 (5 bases each). Germline V CDR1 and CDR2: MNHNS, SASEGT. V was shortened by 3 bases and J by 7 bases, with 16 bases between the two germline ends. The CDR3 is 15 amino acids. CDR3 region: CASSDGTFLGNEQFF. The CDR3 DNA follows: TGTGCCAGCAGTGACGGGACGTTTTTGGGTAATGAGCAGTTCTTC.

The chain has TRBV12-3 or TRBV12-4 and TRBJ2-2; no reliable D call. This CDR3 region has 11 residues. Trimming pared 6 bases from V and 6 bases from J, leaving 5 bases between. The CDR3 loop is CASSPAGELFF. The CDR3 DNA follows: TGTGCCAGCAGCCCCGCCGGGGAGCTGTTTTTT.

This clonotype was seen a single time. J is TRBJ2-5 and V is TRBV6-2 or TRBV6-3; the D is unclear. This CDR3 spans 14 amino acids. Germline lookup yields CDR1 MNHEY and CDR2 SVGEGT. Trimming left V 6 bases short and J 5 bases short, with 16 bases between. This CDR3 reads CASSPQSLGETQYF. The CDR3 bases are TGTGCCAGCAGCCCCCAAAGTCTCGGGGAGACCCAGTACTTC.

The rearrangement links TRBV19 to TRBJ2-1, with a tentative D call TRBD1 (6 bases). Trimming pared 9 bases from V and 15 bases from J, leaving 18 bases between. Germline V gene data show CDR1 as LNHDA and CDR2 as SQIVND (reference sequence). The CDR3 contains 11 residues. The CDR3 bases are TGTGCCAGCCGTAGGGGGTTTGAGACGTTCTTC. This sequence encodes CASRRGFETFF.

V and J are TRBV4-1 and TRBJ1-5; D remains ambiguous. V lost 0 bases, J lost 7 bases, and 7 bases lay in between. Per germline, CDR1 MGHRA and CDR2 YSYEKL. The CDR3 sequence is 13 residues long. CDR3 sequence: CASSQDLYQPQHF. CDR3 sequence (DNA): TGCGCCAGCAGCCAAGATCTGTACCAGCCCCAGCATTTT.

The chain combines TRBV5-1 with TRBJ2-7; possibly TRBD1 for D (6 bases). Trimming shortened V by 4 bases and J by 5 bases, and 13 bases separated the two germline ends. Germline-derived CDR1 and CDR2 are SGHRS and YFSETQ. This CDR3 has 13 residues. The CDR3 coding sequence is TGCGCCAGCAGCCAGCCGCCAGGGGACGAGCAGTACTTC. As protein: CASSQPPGDEQYF.